This is a list of T cell receptor beta chains from one sample in a study of blood T cell repertoires in COVID-19. This table comes from immunoSEQ multiplex PCR, and its TCRdb copy is limited to in-frame clones, with some not included. The sample consists of fewer than 350,000 clones, roughly 89% of them appearing once. Sequencing used PBMCs or T cells enriched from blood (not recorded which). These receptors were collected from a woman aged 40 to 55 who had recovered from COVID-19. Each CDR3 is given with its conserved first and last residue. A D gene is named only where the DNA matches it firmly. Rows give clone size only sometimes, using once, few, many, or a class for an expanded clone.

abundance	d_gene	v_gene	j_gene	CDR3aa	CDR3nt
NA	TRBD2	TRBV3-1/TRBV3-2	TRBJ2-2	CASSRTPSGGAGELFF	TGTGCCAGCAGCCGAACCCCTAGCGGGGGGGCCGGGGAGCTGTTTTTT
NA	NA	TRBV19	TRBJ1-2	CASSIARVNYGYTF	TGTGCCAGTAGTATAGCCAGGGTTAACTATGGCTACACCTTC
NA	NA	TRBV5-4	TRBJ1-6	CASSLVLSSPLHF	TGTGCCAGCAGCTTGGTTCTATCTTCACCCCTCCACTTT
NA	TRBD2	TRBV20-1	TRBJ2-3	CSASKSGRALRTDTQYF	TGCAGTGCTAGTAAAAGCGGGAGGGCCCTACGCACAGATACGCAGTATTTT
once	NA	TRBV30	TRBJ2-2	CAWSVLAWNTGELFF	TGTGCCTGGAGTGTACTAGCATGGAACACCGGGGAGCTGTTTTTT
NA	TRBD1	TRBV2	TRBJ1-5	CASRGQGSNQPQHF	TGTGCCAGCAGGGGACAGGGCAGCAATCAGCCCCAGCATTTT
NA	NA	TRBV11-2	TRBJ1-1	CASSLAAGKAFF	TGTGCCAGCAGCTTAGCGGCAGGAAAAGCTTTCTTT
NA	TRBD1	TRBV18	TRBJ1-1	CASSPDRAGTEAFF	TGTGCCAGCTCACCAGACAGGGCCGGCACTGAAGCTTTCTTT
NA	NA	TRBV7-2	TRBJ2-5	CASSFGQGETQYF	TGTGCCAGCAGCTTCGGCCAGGGCGAGACCCAGTACTTC
NA	TRBD1	TRBV27	TRBJ2-7	CASSLDRGGFNEQYF	TGTGCCAGCAGTTTAGACAGGGGCGGTTTCAACGAGCAGTACTTC